Given below is one TCR beta chain in context. Antigen unknown. With 6 bases removed from V and 6 bases from J, the gap between germline ends came to 9 bases. CDR3 length equals 11 residues. CDR1 is MNHNS, CDR2 SASEGT, per germline. Researchers ran the PCR with 60 Vbeta and 13 Jbeta primers. TCRdb's copy holds only in-frame clones and misses some; the assay was immunoSEQ multiplex PCR. This table holds under 150,000 clones, roughly four fifths found once. This entry comes from a study of cytomegalovirus exposure and HLA in healthy donors. Study results and caveats: Immune exposure information comprised only CMV serostatus. In a later analysis, V- and J-gene trimming of beta chains associated with a DCLRE1C missense variant, replicated independently. According to a later analysis, donors in an Asian-associated ancestry cluster reportedly had fewer N-insertions than the roughly 670-donor mean.

The receptor comes from a boy between 5 and 17 years old in good health and CMV-seronegative. The V call is TRBV6-1, the J call TRBJ2-7, with a tentative D call TRBD2 (7 bases). Material for sequencing was PBMCs. The CDR3 DNA follows: TGTGCCAGCAGGCGGGGGCGCGAGCAGTACTTC. Its translation: CASRRGREQYF.